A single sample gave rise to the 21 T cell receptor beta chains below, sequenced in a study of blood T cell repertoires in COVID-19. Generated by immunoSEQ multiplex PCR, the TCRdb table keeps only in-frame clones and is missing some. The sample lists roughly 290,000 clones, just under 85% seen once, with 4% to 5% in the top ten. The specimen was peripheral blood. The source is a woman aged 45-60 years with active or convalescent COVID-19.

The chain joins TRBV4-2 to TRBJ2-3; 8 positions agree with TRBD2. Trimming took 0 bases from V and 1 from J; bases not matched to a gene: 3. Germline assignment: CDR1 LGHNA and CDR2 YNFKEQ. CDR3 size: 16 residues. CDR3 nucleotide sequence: TGTGCCAGCAGCCAAGATCCAGCGGGAGGCACAGATACGCAGTATTTT. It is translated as CASSQDPAGGTDTQYF.

This chain's CDR3 is CASSANQETQYF. CDR3 nucleotide sequence: TGCGCCAGCAGCGCGAACCAAGAGACCCAGTACTTC. The genes are TRBV5-1 and TRBJ2-5, with unresolved D. The length of the CDR3 is 12 residues. CDR1 and CDR2 (germline): SGHRS, YFSETQ. The V end lost 4 bases, the J end lost 0 bases, and 4 bases lay between the germline ends.

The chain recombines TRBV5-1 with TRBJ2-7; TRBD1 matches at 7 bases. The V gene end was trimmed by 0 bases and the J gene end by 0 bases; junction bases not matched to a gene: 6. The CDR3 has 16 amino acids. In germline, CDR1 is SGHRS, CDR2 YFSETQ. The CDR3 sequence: CASSLASTGNSYEQYF. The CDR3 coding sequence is TGCGCCAGCAGCTTGGCTTCGACAGGGAACTCCTACGAGCAGTACTTC.

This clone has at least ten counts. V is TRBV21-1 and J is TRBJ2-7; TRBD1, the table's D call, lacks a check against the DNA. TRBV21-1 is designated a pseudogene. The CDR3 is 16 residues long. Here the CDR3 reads CASSNRDSNSFYEQYF. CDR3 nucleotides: TGTGCCAGCAGCAATAGGGACAGCAACTCTTTTTACGAGCAGTACTTC.

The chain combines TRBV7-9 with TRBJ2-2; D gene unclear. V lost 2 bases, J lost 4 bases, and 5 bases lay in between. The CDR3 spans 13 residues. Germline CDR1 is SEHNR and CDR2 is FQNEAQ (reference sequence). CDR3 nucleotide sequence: TGTGCCAGCAGCTTACTGAGCACCGGGGAGCTGTTTTTT. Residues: CASSLLSTGELFF.

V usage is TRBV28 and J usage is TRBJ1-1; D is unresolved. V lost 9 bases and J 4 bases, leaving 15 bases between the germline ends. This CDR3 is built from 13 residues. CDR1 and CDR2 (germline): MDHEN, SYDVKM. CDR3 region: CASSGLEFTEAFF. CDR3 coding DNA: TGTGCCAGTTCCGGGTTGGAGTTCACTGAAGCTTTCTTT.

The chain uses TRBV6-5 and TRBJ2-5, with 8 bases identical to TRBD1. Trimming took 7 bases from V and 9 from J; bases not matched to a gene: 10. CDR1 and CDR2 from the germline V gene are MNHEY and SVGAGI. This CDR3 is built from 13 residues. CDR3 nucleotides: TGTGCCAGCACCGGGACGCGGACAGGGTCCCAGTACTTC. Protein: CASTGTRTGSQYF.

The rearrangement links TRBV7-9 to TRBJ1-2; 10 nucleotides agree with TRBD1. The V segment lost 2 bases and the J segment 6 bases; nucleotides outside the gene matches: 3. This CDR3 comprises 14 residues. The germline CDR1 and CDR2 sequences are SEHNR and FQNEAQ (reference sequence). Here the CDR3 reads CASSLMTGGHGYTF. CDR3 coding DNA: TGTGCCAGCAGCTTAATGACAGGGGGCCATGGCTACACCTTC. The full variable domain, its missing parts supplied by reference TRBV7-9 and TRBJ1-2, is DTGVSQNPRHKITKRGQNVTFRCDPISEHNRLYWYRQTLGQGPEFLTYFQNEAQLEKSRLLSDRFSAERPKGSFSTLEIQRTEQGDSAMYLCASSLMTGGHGYTFGSGTRLTVV.

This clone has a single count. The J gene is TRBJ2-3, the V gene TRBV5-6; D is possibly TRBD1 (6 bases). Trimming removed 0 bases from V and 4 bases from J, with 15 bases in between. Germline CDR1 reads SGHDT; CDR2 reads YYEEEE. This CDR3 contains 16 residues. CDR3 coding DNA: TGTGCCAGCAGCTTGGGAGGACAGCCGAGGGCAGATACGCAGTATTTT. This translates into CASSLGGQPRADTQYF.

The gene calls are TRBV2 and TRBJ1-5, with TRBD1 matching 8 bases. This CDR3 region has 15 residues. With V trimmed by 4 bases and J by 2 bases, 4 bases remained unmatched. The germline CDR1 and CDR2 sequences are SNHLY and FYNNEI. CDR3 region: CASSVLGQGNQPQHF. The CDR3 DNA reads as TGTGCCAGCAGTGTATTGGGACAGGGCAATCAGCCCCAGCATTTT.

The CDR3 DNA follows: TGTGCCAGTAGTATAGTTGCAACAAGCAATGAGCAGTTCTTC. It codes for CASSIVATSNEQFF. The V call is TRBV19, the J call TRBJ2-1; no reliable D call. The CDR3 contains 14 residues. Trimming removed 1 base from V and 6 bases from J, with 10 bases in between. CDR1 LNHDA and CDR2 SQIVND come from the germline V gene (reference sequence).

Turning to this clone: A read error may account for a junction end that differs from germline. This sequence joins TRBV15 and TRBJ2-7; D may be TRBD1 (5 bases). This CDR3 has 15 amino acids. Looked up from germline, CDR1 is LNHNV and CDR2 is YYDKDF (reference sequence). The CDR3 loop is CATSREQASSYKQYF. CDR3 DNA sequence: TGTGCCACCAGCAGAGAACAGGCCTCCTCCTACAAGCAGTACTTC.

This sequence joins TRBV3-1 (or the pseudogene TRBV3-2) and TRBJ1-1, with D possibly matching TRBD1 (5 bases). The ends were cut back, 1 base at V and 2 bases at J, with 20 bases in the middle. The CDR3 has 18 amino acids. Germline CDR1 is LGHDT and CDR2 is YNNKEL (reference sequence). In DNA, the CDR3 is TGTGCCAGCAGCCAAGGCCCGAACCGTCGCGGGACTAACACTGAAGCTTTCTTT. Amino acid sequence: CASSQGPNRRGTNTEAFF.

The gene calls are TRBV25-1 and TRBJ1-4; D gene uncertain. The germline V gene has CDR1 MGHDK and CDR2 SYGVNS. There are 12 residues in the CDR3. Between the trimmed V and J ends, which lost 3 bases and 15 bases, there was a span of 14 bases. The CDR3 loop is CASSDVRARVFF. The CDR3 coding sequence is TGTGCCAGCAGTGACGTGAGGGCACGAGTGTTTTTT.

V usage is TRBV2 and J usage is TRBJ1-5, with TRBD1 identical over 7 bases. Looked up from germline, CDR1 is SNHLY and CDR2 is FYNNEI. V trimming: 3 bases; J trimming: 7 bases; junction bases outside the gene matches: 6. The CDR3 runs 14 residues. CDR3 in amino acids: CASSETGSGQPQHF. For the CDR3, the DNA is TGTGCCAGCAGTGAGACAGGGAGCGGGCAGCCCCAGCATTTT.

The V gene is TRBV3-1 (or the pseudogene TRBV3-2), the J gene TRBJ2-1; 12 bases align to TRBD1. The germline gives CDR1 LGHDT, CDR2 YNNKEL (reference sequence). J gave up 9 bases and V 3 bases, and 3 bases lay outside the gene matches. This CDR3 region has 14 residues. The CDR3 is CASSQGQGAGEQFF. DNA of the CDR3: TGTGCCAGCAGCCAGGGACAGGGGGCGGGTGAGCAGTTCTTC.

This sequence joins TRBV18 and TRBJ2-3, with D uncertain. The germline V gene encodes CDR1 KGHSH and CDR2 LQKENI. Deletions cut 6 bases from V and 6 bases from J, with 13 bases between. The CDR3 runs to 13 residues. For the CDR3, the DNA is TGTGCCAGCTCGCTAGAAATATTCGATACGCAGTATTTT. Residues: CASSLEIFDTQYF. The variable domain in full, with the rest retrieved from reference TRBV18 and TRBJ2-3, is NAGVMQNPRHLVRRRGQEARLRCSPMKGHSHVYWYRQLPEEGLKFMVYLQKENIIDESGMPKERFSAEFPKEGPSILRIQQVVRGDSAAYFCASSLEIFDTQYFGPGTRLTVL.

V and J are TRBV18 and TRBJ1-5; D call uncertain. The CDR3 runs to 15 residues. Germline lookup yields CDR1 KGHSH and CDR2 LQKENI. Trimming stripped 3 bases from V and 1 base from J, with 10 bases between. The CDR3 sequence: CASSPRGSSNQPQHF. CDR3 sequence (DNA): TGTGCCAGCTCACCCCGGGGTTCGAGCAATCAGCCCCAGCATTTT.

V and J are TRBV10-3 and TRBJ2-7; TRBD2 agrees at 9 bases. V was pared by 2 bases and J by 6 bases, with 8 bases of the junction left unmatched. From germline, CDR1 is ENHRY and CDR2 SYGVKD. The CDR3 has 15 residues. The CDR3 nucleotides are TGTGCCATCAGTGAGGGTTCTAGCGGGAAATCCGAGCAGTACTTC. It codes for CAISEGSSGKSEQYF.

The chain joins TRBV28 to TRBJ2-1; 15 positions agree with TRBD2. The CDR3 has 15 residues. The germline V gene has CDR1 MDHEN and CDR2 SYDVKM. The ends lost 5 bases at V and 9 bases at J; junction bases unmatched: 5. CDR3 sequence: CASSLRTSGRVEQFF. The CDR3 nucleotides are TGTGCCAGCAGTCTCCGGACTAGCGGGAGGGTTGAGCAGTTCTTC.

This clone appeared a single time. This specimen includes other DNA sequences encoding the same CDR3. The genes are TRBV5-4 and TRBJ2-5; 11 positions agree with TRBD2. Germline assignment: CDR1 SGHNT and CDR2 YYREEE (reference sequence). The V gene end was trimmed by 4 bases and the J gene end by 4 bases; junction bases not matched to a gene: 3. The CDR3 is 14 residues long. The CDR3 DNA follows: TGTGCCAGCAGCCCCGGACTAGCGGGAGAGACCCAGTACTTC. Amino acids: CASSPGLAGETQYF.